This T cell receptor (beta chain) was obtained from a study of cytomegalovirus exposure and HLA in healthy donors. In the study overall: The 120 validation repertoires matched the 666 first-cohort repertoires in platform, a later analysis reported. Whole-study findings and limits: The study put under 200 TCR beta chains on its list as cytomegalovirus-associated.

Assay used: immunoSEQ multiplex PCR; TCRdb lists only in-frame clones, some missing. The sample shows roughly 50,000 clones, 93% of them seen only once. The donors were part of the validation cohort, which consisted of under 150 subjects and was separate from the first cohort of 666 subjects. Points on this clone: Antigen: not known.

There are 15 residues in the CDR3. The V segment lost 8 bases and the J segment 1 base; nucleotides outside the gene matches: 9. Germline V gene sequence: CDR1 MNHEY, CDR2 SVGAGI. Sequenced material: PBMCs. The origin of this receptor is a woman younger than 30 in good health and CMV-seropositive. This chain uses TRBV6-5 with TRBJ2-7, with TRBD1 matching over 9 bases. The CDR3 spells CASRSGTGHSYEQYF. The CDR3 nucleotides are TGTGCCAGCCGTTCCGGGACAGGGCATTCCTACGAGCAGTACTTC.